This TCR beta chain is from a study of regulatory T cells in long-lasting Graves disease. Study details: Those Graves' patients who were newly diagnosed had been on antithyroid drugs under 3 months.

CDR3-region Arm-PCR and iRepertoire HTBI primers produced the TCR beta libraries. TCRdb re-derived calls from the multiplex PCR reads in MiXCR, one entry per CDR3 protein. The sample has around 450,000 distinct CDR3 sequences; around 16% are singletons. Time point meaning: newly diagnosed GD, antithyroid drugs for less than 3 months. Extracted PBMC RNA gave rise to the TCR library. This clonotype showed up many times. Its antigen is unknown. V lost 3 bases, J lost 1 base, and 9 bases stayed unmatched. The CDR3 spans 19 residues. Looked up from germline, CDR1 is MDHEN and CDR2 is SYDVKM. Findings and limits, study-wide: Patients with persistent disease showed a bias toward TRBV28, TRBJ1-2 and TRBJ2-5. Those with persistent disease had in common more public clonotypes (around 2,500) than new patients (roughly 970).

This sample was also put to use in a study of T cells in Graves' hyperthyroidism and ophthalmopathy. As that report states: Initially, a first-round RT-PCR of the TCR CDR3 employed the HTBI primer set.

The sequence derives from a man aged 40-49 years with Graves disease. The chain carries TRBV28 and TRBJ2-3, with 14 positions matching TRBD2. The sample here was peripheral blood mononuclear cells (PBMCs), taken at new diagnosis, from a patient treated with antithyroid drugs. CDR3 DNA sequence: TGTGCCAGCAGTTTCCTTCGACTAGCGGGAGGGCCCGGCACAGATACGCAGTATTTT. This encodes CASSFLRLAGGPGTDTQYF.